This record looks at one T cell receptor (beta chain) sequence and its context. The specificity of this receptor is unknown. Nothing much larger sits one base from this clone, and base qualities are not available. The collaborating institutions used their own protocols to collect whole blood in K2EDTA tubes. For TCRbeta analysis, collaborator samples were shipped as frozen whole blood, as isolated PBMCs, or as DNA extracted from either sample type. The immunoSEQ Assay, a bias-controlled multiplex PCR, was used to amplify TCRbeta CDR3 regions from genomic DNA. Processing in the source paper ran as follows. The number of nucleated cells in each sample was estimated from the amplification of reference gene primers within the assay. Sequence reads were collapsed and filtered to measure the absolute abundance of every unique TCRbeta CDR3 rearrangement. For each sample, productive Simpson clonality was calculated as the square root of Simpson's diversity index over productive rearrangements. What TCRdb holds here is the immuneACCESS table cut down to in-frame rearrangements. Part of the clones is not present; checked against another copy, under half of the missing clones reflect an unresolved V gene, and the others are unexplained. Clone size and V and J calls were adopted from that table, with D and trimming inferred from the DNA. In all, the sample holds under 200,000 clones, and approximately 73% of those were seen once. The ten largest make up 3.7% of the sample.

V lost 0 bases and J lost 7 bases, and the count of bases not matched to a germline gene is 10. Per the germline V gene (reference sequence), WNHNN is the CDR1 and SYGVQD is the CDR2. There are 18 amino acids in the CDR3, from cysteine to phenylalanine inclusive. Left in the record is the CDR3 DNA by itself, 54 bases read in frame from the first base. This specimen belongs to a study of blood T cell repertoires in COVID-19 (dated by TCRdb to 2018 to 2020). Regarding the research as a whole: The collaborator samples originated in the United States, Italy and Spain and spanned the acute and convalescent phases of COVID-19. The prospective study material was composed of cDNA or gDNA derived from T cells, B-cell-depleted T cells, or PBMCs. Deeply sampled blood TCRbeta repertoires from subjects exposed to, actively infected with, or recovered from COVID-19 were included in the dataset. The repertoires were released in a freely available public database intended as a resource for research on the immune response to SARS-CoV-2. The samples were drawn from two sources: the first 160 participants of the ongoing ImmuneRACE study, and over 1,000 subjects contributed by 6 global collaborators. Sample metadata almost always included a de-identified subject ID, COVID-19 status, age in years and sex. Where available, HLA class I and class II types were taken from metadata supplied by the sample provider and were not determined by assay-based typing. The research as a whole found: The amount of clinical and demographic metadata varied by source and participant and was provided uncurated.

The V gene is TRBV10-1 and the J gene is TRBJ2-1, with TRBD2 identical over 12 junction bases. The sequencing sample was made of peripheral blood. The sequence came from a woman of 80 years or more with acute or convalescent COVID-19. The DNA is as follows: TGCGCCAGCAGTGAGTCGGTGACTAGCGGGGGCCCAGGGAATGAGCAGTTCTTC. Its protein reads: CASSESVTSGGPGNEQFF.